These 16 T cell receptor beta chains originate from one sample sequenced in a study of cytomegalovirus exposure and HLA in healthy donors. In the PCR, 60 Vbeta and 13 Jbeta primers were used. The method was immunoSEQ multiplex PCR; TCRdb's version includes in-frame clones alone and lacks a portion of them. The sample carries approximately 160,000 clones, about two thirds recorded once. The sample consisted of PBMCs. All receptors come from a woman aged 18-29 years in good health and CMV-seropositive.

The gene calls are TRBV28 and TRBJ1-2; D is possibly TRBD1 (6 bases). The CDR3 has 13 residues. Trimming removed 5 bases at V and 4 bases at J, with 11 bases between. The germline V gene encodes CDR1 MDHEN and CDR2 SYDVKM. CDR3: CASSIRGSYGYTF. Here the CDR3 DNA reads TGTGCCAGCAGTATCAGGGGTTCCTATGGCTACACCTTC.

The chain recombines TRBV5-4 with TRBJ1-1; TRBD1 aligns across 7 bases. Germline V lookup: CDR1 SGHNT, CDR2 YYREEE (reference sequence). This CDR3 has 15 amino acids. The trim removed 0 bases at V and 3 bases at J, leaving 5 bases unmatched. The CDR3 nucleotides are TGTGCCAGCAGCTTGGGGGACACAGGGGACACTGAAGCTTTCTTT. The encoded protein is CASSLGDTGDTEAFF.

This clone has only a few counts. The CDR3, as DNA: TGTGCCAGCAGCCCCCCTATGGGGGGAGCGGAGAACACTGAAGCTTTCTTT. Translating it yields CASSPPMGGAENTEAFF. J is TRBJ1-1 and V is TRBV9, with D possibly TRBD1 on 5 matching bases. Trimming took 4 bases from V and 1 from J, leaving 20 bases between them. The germline V gene encodes CDR1 SGDLS and CDR2 YYNGEE. The CDR3 covers 17 residues.

The sample holds a few counts of this clone. The V and J genes are TRBV5-6 and TRBJ1-5; 8 bases match TRBD1. The CDR3 spans 16 residues. CDR1 is SGHDT and CDR2 is YYEEEE in the germline V gene. Trimming at V came to 3 bases and at J to 2 bases, leaving 7 bases not matched to a gene. CDR3 amino acids: CASSYGTGFGNQPQHF. Here the CDR3 DNA reads TGTGCCAGCAGCTACGGGACAGGCTTTGGCAATCAGCCCCAGCATTTT. Based on the CDR3 plus reference TRBV5-6 and TRBJ1-5, the full variable domain is DAGVTQSPTHLIKTRGQQVTLRCSPKSGHDTVSWYQQALGQGPQFIFQYYEEEERQRGNFPDRFSGHQFPNYSSELNVNALLLGDSALYLCASSYGTGFGNQPQHFGDGTRLSIL.

Of note for this clone: Within the sample, other DNA sequences also encode this same CDR3. This sequence joins TRBV6-5 and TRBJ1-1; 9 bases match TRBD1. Germline CDR1 and CDR2: MNHEY and SVGAGI. The CDR3 covers 16 residues. V gave up 2 bases and J gave up 4 bases; unmatched junction bases: 8. The CDR3 DNA reads TGTGCCAGCAGTTACATGGGACAGGGCGTCTCCACTGAAGCTTTCTTT. This gives the protein CASSYMGQGVSTEAFF.

The chain couples TRBV9 to TRBJ2-1, with TRBD2 identical over 13 bases. The CDR3 runs to 15 residues. V shed 0 bases, J shed 6 bases, and the junction held 0 bases outside the gene matches. The V gene's germline CDR1 is SGDLS and CDR2 YYNGEE. The CDR3 nucleotides are TGTGCCAGCAGCGTAGGACTAGCGGGAGGCAATGAGCAGTTCTTC. This encodes CASSVGLAGGNEQFF.

This clone was seen a few times. The gene calls are TRBV7-6 and TRBJ1-1; no reliable D call. Germline loops: CDR1 SGHVS, CDR2 FNYEAQ. This CDR3 is 15 amino acids long. V was clipped by 5 bases and J by 1 base, with 14 bases between them. DNA of the CDR3: TGTGCCAGCAGCCCAGGTTGGGCAGAGAACACTGAAGCTTTCTTT. It translates to CASSPGWAENTEAFF.

The chain links TRBV5-6 to TRBJ2-3; 8 bases match TRBD2. The CDR3 spans 15 residues. CDR1 SGHDT and CDR2 YYEEEE come from the germline V gene. The V gene end was trimmed by 0 bases and the J gene end by 4 bases; junction bases not matched to a gene: 4. The CDR3 nucleotides read TGTGCCAGCAGCTTGGGTAGCGGGACGGCAGATACGCAGTATTTT. Its protein product is CASSLGSGTADTQYF.

This clone was detected only a few times. This rearrangement joins TRBV7-9 to TRBJ1-1; TRBD1 might be the D (5 bases). This CDR3 is built from 14 residues. CDR1 and CDR2 (germline): SEHNR, FQNEAQ (reference sequence). Trimming removed 1 base from V and 3 bases from J, with 9 bases in between. The CDR3 reads CASSLVSGHTEAFF. As DNA, the CDR3 is TGTGCCAGCAGCTTAGTGTCAGGGCACACTGAAGCTTTCTTT.

This clone occurred a few times. The chain is built from TRBV6-6 and TRBJ2-2; D gene uncertain. Deletions cut 10 bases from V and 6 bases from J, with 18 bases between. The V gene's germline CDR1 is MNHNY and CDR2 SVGAGI (reference sequence). The CDR3 sequence is 14 residues long. The CDR3 loop is CATIPPRPPGELFF. The DNA of the CDR3 is TGTGCCACTATCCCCCCGAGGCCCCCCGGGGAGCTGTTTTTT.

This clone was seen more than once but under ten times. The chain uses TRBV4-2 and TRBJ2-1, with a possible D match to TRBD2 (6 bases). In germline, CDR1 is LGHNA, CDR2 YNFKEQ. The CDR3 has 16 amino acids. V was trimmed by 0 bases and J by 2 bases, leaving 11 bases between them. As DNA, the CDR3 is TGTGCCAGCAGCCAAGACAGGGCGGGGACCTACAATGAGCAGTTCTTC. Residues: CASSQDRAGTYNEQFF.

This rearrangement joins TRBV4-3 to TRBJ1-5; 7 bases align to TRBD1. The CDR3 runs 14 residues. The germline CDR1 and CDR2 sequences are LGHNA and YSLEER. V was pared by 2 bases and J by 7 bases, with 5 bases of the junction left unmatched. CDR3 in DNA: TGCGCCAGCAGCCAAACTTCAGGGGGGCAGCCCCAGCATTTT. Translating it yields CASSQTSGGQPQHF.

The chain has TRBV29-1 and TRBJ2-4; 8 bases match TRBD1. Losses at the gene ends were 5 bases for V and 1 base for J; bases not matched to a gene: 7. This CDR3 has 15 amino acids. Germline V gene sequence: CDR1 SQVTM, CDR2 ANQGSEA. CDR3 amino acids: CSVRLQGAAKNIQYF. CDR3 nucleotides: TGCAGCGTTCGTCTGCAGGGGGCGGCCAAAAACATTCAGTACTTC.

The chain links TRBV18 to TRBJ2-1, with TRBD1 matching over 7 bases. Losses at the gene ends were 0 bases for V and 0 bases for J; bases not matched to a gene: 2. The CDR3 consists of 16 residues. Germline CDR1 and CDR2: KGHSH and LQKENI. DNA of the CDR3: TGTGCCAGCTCACCACCGAACAGGGGCTCCTACAATGAGCAGTTCTTC. It translates to CASSPPNRGSYNEQFF.

This clone was counted a single time. V gene TRBV28 combines with J gene TRBJ2-1; 8 bases align to TRBD1. Losses at the gene ends were 6 bases for V and 2 bases for J; bases not matched to a gene: 9. The length of the CDR3 is 16 residues. Germline V gives CDR1 MDHEN, CDR2 SYDVKM. The CDR3 DNA reads TGTGCCAGCAGCCTTTGGACACAGGGGGCCTACAATGAGCAGTTCTTC. Its protein product is CASSLWTQGAYNEQFF.

The CDR3 sequence is CASSLGQGRDSPLHF. In DNA, the CDR3 is TGTGCCAGCAGCTTGGGACAGGGACGGGATTCACCCCTCCACTTT. This rearrangement joins TRBV7-2 to TRBJ1-6, with TRBD1 identical over 9 bases. This CDR3 comprises 15 residues. Trimming removed 3 bases from V and 8 bases from J; junction bases left unmatched: 5. Germline loops: CDR1 SGHTA, CDR2 FQGNSA.